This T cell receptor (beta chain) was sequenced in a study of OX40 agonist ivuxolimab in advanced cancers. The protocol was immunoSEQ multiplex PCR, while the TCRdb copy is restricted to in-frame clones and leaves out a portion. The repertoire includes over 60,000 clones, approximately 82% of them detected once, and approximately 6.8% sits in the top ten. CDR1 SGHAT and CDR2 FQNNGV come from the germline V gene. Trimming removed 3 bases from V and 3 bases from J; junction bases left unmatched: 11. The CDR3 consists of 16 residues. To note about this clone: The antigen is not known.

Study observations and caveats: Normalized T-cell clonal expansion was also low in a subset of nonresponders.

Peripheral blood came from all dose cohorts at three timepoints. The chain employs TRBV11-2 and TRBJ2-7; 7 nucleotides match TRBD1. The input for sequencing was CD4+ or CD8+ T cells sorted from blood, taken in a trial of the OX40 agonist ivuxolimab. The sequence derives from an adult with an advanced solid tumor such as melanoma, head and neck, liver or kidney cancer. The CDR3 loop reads CASSLEPGGDGYEQYF. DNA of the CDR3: TGTGCCAGCAGCTTGGAACCAGGGGGTGATGGCTACGAGCAGTACTTC.